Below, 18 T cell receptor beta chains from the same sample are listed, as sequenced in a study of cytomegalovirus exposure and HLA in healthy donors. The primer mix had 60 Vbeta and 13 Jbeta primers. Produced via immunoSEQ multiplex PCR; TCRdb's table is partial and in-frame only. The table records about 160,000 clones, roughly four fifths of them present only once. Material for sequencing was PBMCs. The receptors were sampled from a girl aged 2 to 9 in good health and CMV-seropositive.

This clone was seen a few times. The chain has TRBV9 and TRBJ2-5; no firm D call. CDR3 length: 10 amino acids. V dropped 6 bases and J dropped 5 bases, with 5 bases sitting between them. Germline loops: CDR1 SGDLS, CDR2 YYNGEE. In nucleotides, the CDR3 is TGTGCCAGCACTGTTGAGACCCAGTACTTC. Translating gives CASTVETQYF.

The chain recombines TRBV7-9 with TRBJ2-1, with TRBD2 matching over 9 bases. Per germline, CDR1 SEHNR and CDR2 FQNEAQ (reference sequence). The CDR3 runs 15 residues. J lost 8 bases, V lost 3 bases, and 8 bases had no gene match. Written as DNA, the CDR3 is TGTGCCAGCAGCTTCCCCCCGGGACTAGCCTATGAGCAGTTCTTC. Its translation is CASSFPPGLAYEQFF. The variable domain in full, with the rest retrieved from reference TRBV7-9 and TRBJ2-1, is DTGVSQNPRHKITKRGQNVTFRCDPISEHNRLYWYRQTLGQGPEFLTYFQNEAQLEKSRLLSDRFSAERPKGSFSTLEIQRTEQGDSAMYLCASSFPPGLAYEQFFGPGTRLTVL.

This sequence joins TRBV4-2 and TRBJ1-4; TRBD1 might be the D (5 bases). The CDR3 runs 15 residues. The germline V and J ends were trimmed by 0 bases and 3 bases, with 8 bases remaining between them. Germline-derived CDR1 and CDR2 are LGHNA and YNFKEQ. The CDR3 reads CASSQDRGANEKLFF. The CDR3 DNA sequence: TGTGCCAGCAGCCAAGATCGGGGGGCTAATGAAAAACTGTTTTTT.

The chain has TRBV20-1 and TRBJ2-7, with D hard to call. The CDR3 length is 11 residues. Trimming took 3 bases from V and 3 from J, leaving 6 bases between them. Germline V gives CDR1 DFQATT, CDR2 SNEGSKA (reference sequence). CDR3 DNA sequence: TGCAGTGCTAGCGACTTCTACGAGCAGTACTTC. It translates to CSASDFYEQYF.

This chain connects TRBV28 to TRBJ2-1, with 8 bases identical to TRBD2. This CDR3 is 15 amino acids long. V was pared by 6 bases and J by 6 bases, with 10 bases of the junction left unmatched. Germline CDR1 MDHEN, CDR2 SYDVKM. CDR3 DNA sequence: TGTGCCAGCAGCCCGATCTCTAGCGGGTTCAATGAGCAGTTCTTC. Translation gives CASSPISSGFNEQFF.

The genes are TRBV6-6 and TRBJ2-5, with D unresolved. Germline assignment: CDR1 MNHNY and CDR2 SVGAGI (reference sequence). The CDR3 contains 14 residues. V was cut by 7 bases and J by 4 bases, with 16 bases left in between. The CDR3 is CASTEILGGETQYF. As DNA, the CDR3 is TGTGCCAGCACCGAAATTCTAGGCGGAGAGACCCAGTACTTC.

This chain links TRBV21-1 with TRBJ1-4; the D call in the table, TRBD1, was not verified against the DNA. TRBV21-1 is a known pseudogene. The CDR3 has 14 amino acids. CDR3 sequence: CASSMDRTNEKLFF. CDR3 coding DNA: TGTGCCAGCAGCATGGACAGGACAAATGAAAAACTGTTTTTT.

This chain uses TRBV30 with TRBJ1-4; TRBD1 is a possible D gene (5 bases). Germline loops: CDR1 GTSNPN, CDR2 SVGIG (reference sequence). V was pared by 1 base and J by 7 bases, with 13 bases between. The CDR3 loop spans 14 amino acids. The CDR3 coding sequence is TGTGCCTGGAGTGGTCCCAGGAGGGGTGAAAAACTGTTTTTT. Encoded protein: CAWSGPRRGEKLFF.

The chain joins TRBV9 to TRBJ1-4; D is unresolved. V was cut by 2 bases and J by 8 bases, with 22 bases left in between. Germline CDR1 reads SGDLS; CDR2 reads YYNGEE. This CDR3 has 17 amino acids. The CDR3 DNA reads TGTGCCAGCAGCGTTTTTTATAGAGGGCGGAGCGGGGAAAAACTGTTTTTT. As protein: CASSVFYRGRSGEKLFF.

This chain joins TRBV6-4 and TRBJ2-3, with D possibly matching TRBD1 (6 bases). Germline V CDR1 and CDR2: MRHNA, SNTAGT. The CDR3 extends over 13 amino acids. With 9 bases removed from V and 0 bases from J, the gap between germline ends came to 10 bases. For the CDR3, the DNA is TGTGCCAGGGGCAGGGGAAGCACAGATACGCAGTATTTT. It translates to CARGRGSTDTQYF.

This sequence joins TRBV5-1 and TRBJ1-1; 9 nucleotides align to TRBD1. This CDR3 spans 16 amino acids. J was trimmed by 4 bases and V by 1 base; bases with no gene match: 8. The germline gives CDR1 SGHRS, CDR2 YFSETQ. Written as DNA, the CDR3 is TGCGCCAGCAGCTTGTACAGGGGGCTGCCGGGCACTGAAGCTTTCTTT. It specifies CASSLYRGLPGTEAFF.

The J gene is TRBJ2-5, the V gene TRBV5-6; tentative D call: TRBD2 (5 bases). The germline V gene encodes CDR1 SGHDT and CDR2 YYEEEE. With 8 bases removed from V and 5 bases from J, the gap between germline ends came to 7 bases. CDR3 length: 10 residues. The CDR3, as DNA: TGTGCCAGTGGCGGGGAGACCCAGTACTTC. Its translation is CASGGETQYF.

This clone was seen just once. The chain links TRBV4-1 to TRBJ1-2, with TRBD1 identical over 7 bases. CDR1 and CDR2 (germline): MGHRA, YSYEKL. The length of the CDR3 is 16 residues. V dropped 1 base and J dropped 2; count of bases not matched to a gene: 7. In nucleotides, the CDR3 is TGCGCCAGCAGCCAAGGTTATGCCAGGGGGAACTATGGCTACACCTTC. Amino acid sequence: CASSQGYARGNYGYTF.

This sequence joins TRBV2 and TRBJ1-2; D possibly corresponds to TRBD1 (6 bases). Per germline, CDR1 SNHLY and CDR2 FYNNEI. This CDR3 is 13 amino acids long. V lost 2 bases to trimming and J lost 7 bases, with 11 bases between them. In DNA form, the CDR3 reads TGTGCCAGCAGTGAAACAAGGGGGGGTGGCTACACCTTC. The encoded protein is CASSETRGGGYTF.

CDR3 residues: CASSQKQGTSNQPQHF. CDR3 bases: TGCGCCAGCAGCCAAAAACAGGGGACTAGCAATCAGCCCCAGCATTTT. The chain combines TRBV4-1 with TRBJ1-5; 7 bases align to TRBD1. The V segment lost 2 bases and the J segment 0 bases; nucleotides outside the gene matches: 4. The CDR3 consists of 16 residues. Germline V gene sequence: CDR1 MGHRA, CDR2 YSYEKL.

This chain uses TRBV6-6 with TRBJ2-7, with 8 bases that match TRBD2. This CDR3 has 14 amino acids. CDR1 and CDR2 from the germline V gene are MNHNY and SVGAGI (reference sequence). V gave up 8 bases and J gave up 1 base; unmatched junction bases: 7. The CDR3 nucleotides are TGTGCCAGCGAACGTTCGGGGGGGTCCTACGAGCAGTACTTC. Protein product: CASERSGGSYEQYF.

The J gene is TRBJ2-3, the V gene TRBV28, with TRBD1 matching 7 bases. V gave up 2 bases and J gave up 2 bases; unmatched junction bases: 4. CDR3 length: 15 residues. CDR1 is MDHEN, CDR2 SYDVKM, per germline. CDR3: CASSLLTGFTDTQYF. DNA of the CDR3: TGTGCCAGCAGTTTACTGACAGGGTTCACAGATACGCAGTATTTT.

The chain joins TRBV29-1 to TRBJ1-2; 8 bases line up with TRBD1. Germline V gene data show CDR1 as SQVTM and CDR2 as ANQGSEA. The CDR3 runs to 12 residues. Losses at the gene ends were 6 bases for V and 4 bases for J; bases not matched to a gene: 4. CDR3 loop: CSVKTGAYGYTF. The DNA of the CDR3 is TGCAGCGTCAAGACAGGGGCCTATGGCTACACCTTC.